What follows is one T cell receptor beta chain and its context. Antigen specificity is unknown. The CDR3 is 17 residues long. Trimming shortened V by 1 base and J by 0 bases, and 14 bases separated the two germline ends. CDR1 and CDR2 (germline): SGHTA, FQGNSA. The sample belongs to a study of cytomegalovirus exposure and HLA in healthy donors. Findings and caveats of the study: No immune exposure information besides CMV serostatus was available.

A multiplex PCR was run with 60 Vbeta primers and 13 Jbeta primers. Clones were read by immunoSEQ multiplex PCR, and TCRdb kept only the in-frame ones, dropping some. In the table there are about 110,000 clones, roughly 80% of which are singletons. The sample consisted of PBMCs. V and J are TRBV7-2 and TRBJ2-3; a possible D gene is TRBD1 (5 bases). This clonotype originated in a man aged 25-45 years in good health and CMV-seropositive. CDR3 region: CASSLGGTATSTDTQYF. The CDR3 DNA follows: TGTGCCAGCAGCTTAGGGGGCACTGCCACTAGCACAGATACGCAGTATTTT. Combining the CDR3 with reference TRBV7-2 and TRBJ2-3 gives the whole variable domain GAGVSQSPSNKVTEKGKDVELRCDPISGHTALYWYRQSLGQGLEFLIYFQGNSAPDKSGLPSDRFSAERTGGSVSTLTIQRTQQEDSAVYLCASSLGGTATSTDTQYFGPGTRLTVL.